Listed below are T cell receptor beta chains from one sample, sequenced in a study of Ad26.COV2.S vaccination and SARS-CoV-2 variants. Sequenced by immunoSEQ multiplex PCR; TCRdb stores in-frame clones only, minus some. The table shows about 400,000 clones, with roughly 90% occurring only once. The input for sequencing was peripheral blood, taken in a trial of Ad26.COV2.S vaccine versus placebo. These receptors were taken from a person aged 18-60 years who received the Ad26.COV2.S COVID-19 vaccine or a placebo. The CDR3 runs from the conserved cysteine through the conserved F or W. The order of the fields is D gene, J gene, V gene, clone size, CDR3 DNA, CDR3 protein. The D gene is left open where the match is weak. Some rows have no size entry. The others give once, few or many, or a class for an expanded clone.

>TRBD1|TRBJ2-7|TRBV28|-
TGTGCAACGCTCAGGGGGTCGGCCTACGAGCAGTACTTC
CATLRGSAYEQYF
>-|TRBJ1-3|TRBV27|-
TGTGCCAGCAGTTTAATGTACGGATACTCTGGAAACACCATATATTTT
CASSLMYGYSGNTIYF
>-|TRBJ2-7|TRBV25-1|-
TGTGCCAGCAGTCCACGGGGGAGGGGGAGATACGAGCAGTACTTC
CASSPRGRGRYEQYF
>TRBD2|TRBJ2-1|TRBV6-2/TRBV6-3|-
TGTGCCAGCAGTTACTCCGAGCGGGGAGGGGAGCAGTTCTTC
CASSYSERGGEQFF
>TRBD1|TRBJ1-1|TRBV28|-
TGTGCCAGCAGTTTATTGCGCCCGGGACAGGGCTTTACTGAAGCTTTCTTT
CASSLLRPGQGFTEAFF
>-|TRBJ1-1|TRBV5-4|-
TGTGCCAGCAGCTTGAAGGGGATGAACACTGAAGCTTTCTTT
CASSLKGMNTEAFF
>TRBD2|TRBJ2-5|TRBV27|-
TGTGCCAGCAGTTTATCGAGTCGACTAGCGGGGGGAAGCGAGACCCAGTACTTC
CASSLSSRLAGGSETQYF
>-|TRBJ1-4|TRBV4-3|-
TGCGCCAGCAGCCAAGGGTGGTTTACAACTAATGAAAAACTGTTTTTT
CASSQGWFTTNEKLFF
>TRBD1|TRBJ1-5|TRBV2|-
TGTGCCAGCAGTGAACCTTGGGGACAGGGATCTAGCAATCAGCCCCAGCATTTT
CASSEPWGQGSSNQPQHF
>-|TRBJ2-1|TRBV14|-
TGTGCCAGCAGCCAAAGGCACGCGGAATACAATGAGCAGTTCTTC
CASSQRHAEYNEQFF
>TRBD1|TRBJ2-2|TRBV11-2|-
TGTGCCAGCAGCTTGACAGGGAGGAACACCGGGGAGCTGTTTTTT
CASSLTGRNTGELFF
>-|TRBJ2-6|TRBV10-3|-
TGTGCCATCAGTGCAGGAGACGGGGCCAACGTCCTGACTTTC
CAISAGDGANVLTF
>-|TRBJ1-2|TRBV28|-
TGTGCCAGCAGTTTTCAACTAGGGGGAGGCTATGGCTACACCTTC
CASSFQLGGGYGYTF
>-|TRBJ2-7|TRBV9|-
TGTGCCAGCACCCCGGGGCAGTTCTCCTACGAGCAGTACTTC
CASTPGQFSYEQYF
>-|TRBJ2-6|TRBV2|-
TGTGCCAGCAGAGAGAGCTCTGGGGCCAACGTCCTGACTTTC
CASRESSGANVLTF
>TRBD2|TRBJ2-3|TRBV11-2|-
TGTGCCAGCAGCACCTGGACTAGCGGGGGGGGCACAGATACGCAGTATTTT
CASSTWTSGGGTDTQYF
>-|TRBJ1-2|TRBV14|-
TGTGCCAGCAGCCTCGACAGGACCTATGGCTACACCTTC
CASSLDRTYGYTF
>-|TRBJ2-2|TRBV19|-
TGTGCCAGTAGTGGCGTGAGGCGGGGAGAGAACACCGGGGAGCTGTTTTTT
CASSGVRRGENTGELFF
>-|TRBJ1-3|TRBV28|once
TGTGCCAGCAGTTCGAGCCCTCGAAACACCATATATTTT
CASSSSPRNTIYF
>-|TRBJ1-6|TRBV28|-
TGTGCCAGCAGTTCTACGAACCTCAGGGGCGAATCACCCCTCCACTTT
CASSSTNLRGESPLHF
>-|TRBJ2-2|TRBV10-1|few
TGCGCCAGCAGTGAGGCGAGGGGACAGAACACCGGGGAGCTGTTTTTT
CASSEARGQNTGELFF
>-|TRBJ2-7|TRBV6-2/TRBV6-3|few
TGTGCCAGCAGTTACCTTACAGTAATGGGCTCCTACGAGCAGTACTTC
CASSYLTVMGSYEQYF
>-|TRBJ2-1|TRBV7-2|-
TGTGCCAGCAGGACAGCACCCAACAAGGAGCAGTTCTTC
CASRTAPNKEQFF
>TRBD1|TRBJ2-3|TRBV6-5|-
TGTGCCAGCAGAGACAGGGGTGGCACAGATACGCAGTATTTT
CASRDRGGTDTQYF
>-|TRBJ2-7|TRBV7-9|-
TGTGCCAGCAGCTTTTTGACTTCTACCTACGAGCAGTACTTC
CASSFLTSTYEQYF
>TRBD1|TRBJ2-5|TRBV7-9|once
TGTGCCAGCAGGGCAGGACAGGAAGAGACCCAGTACTTC
CASRAGQEETQYF
>-|TRBJ2-1|TRBV27|-
TGTGCCAGCAGTCTATCCGGGATACACAATGAGCAGTTCTTC
CASSLSGIHNEQFF
>-|TRBJ2-7|TRBV6-1|-
TGTGCCAGCAGTGAACACTCCTACGAGCAGTACTTC
CASSEHSYEQYF
>TRBD1|TRBJ2-7|TRBV6-2/TRBV6-3|-
TGTGCCAGCAGTCCCGGGACAGGGGGCCCGGAGGTGCAGTACTTC
CASSPGTGGPEVQYF
>-|TRBJ1-1|TRBV19|-
TGTGCCACCGCACCGTGGGGGGCGATCACTGAAGCTTTCTTT
CATAPWGAITEAFF
>-|TRBJ2-3|TRBV5-1|-
TGCGCCAGCAGCTTGGGGGTCAGCACAGATACGCAGTATTTT
CASSLGVSTDTQYF
>-|TRBJ2-7|TRBV6-2/TRBV6-3|-
TGTGCCAGCAGTTACTCTAGCGGCGAGCAGTACTTC
CASSYSSGEQYF
>-|TRBJ2-7|TRBV27|-
TGTGCCACCCTAGACAGTTATAGGACTGATTCCGAGCAGTACTTC
CATLDSYRTDSEQYF
>TRBD2|TRBJ2-1|TRBV30|-
TGTGCCTGGAGTGTAGGCCTAGCGGGTAACAATGAGCAGTTCTTC
CAWSVGLAGNNEQFF
>TRBD1|TRBJ2-3|TRBV6-2/TRBV6-3|-
TGTGCCAGCAGCCCGACACGGACAGGGAGCACAGATACGCAGTATTTT
CASSPTRTGSTDTQYF
>-|TRBJ2-2|TRBV18|-
TGTGCCAGCTCACCAGGTCATTACAACACCGGGGAGCTGTTTTTT
CASSPGHYNTGELFF
>-|TRBJ1-2|TRBV27|-
TGTGCCAGCAGTTTAGTTGCAGGGAGCGCCTATGGCTACACCTTC
CASSLVAGSAYGYTF